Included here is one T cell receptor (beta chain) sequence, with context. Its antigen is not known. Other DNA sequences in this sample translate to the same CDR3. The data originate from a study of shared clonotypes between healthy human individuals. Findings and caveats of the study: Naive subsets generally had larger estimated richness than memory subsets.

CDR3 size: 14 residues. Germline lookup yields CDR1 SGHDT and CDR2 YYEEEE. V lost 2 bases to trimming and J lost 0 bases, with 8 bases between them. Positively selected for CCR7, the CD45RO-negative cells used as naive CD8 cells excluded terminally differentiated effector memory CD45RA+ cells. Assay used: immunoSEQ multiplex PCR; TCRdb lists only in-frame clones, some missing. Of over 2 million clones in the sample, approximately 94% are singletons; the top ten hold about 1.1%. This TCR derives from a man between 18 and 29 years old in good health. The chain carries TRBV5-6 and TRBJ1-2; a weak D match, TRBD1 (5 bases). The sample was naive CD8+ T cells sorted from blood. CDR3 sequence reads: CASSFQGSNYGYTF. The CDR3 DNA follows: TGTGCCAGCAGCTTTCAGGGATCTAACTATGGCTACACCTTC.